This T cell receptor beta chain originates from a study of blood T cells in healthy people across ages. Study-level information: The template switching approach captured approximately one barcoded beta molecule for every two T cells. The study's findings and limits: Naive and antigen-experienced cells could not be conclusively compared, given unsorted PBMCs. From one million sequenced T cells, diversity estimates were lower bounds.

PCR was performed a second time for about 6 to 12 cycles using a sample-barcoded 5' primer and a J-beta primer mix. Through a template-switch adaptor with 12 random nucleotides, each cDNA molecule received a tag. TCRdb re-derived calls from the 5' RACE reads in MiXCR, one entry per CDR3 protein. The sample contains some 750,000 distinct CDR3 sequences, 20% to 25% of which appear only once. With regard to this clonotype: The antigen is not known.

Germline V gene lookup returns CDR1 SGHTA and CDR2 FQGNSA. V lost 2 bases and J lost 3, with 5 bases in between. CDR3 length equals 13 residues. The chain uses TRBV7-2 and TRBJ1-5; D is unresolved. This receptor was taken from a man aged 70 or older in good health. The sequencing input was blood. CDR3 protein: CASSLLNNQPQHF. CDR3 nucleotide sequence: TGTGCCAGCAGCTTATTGAACAATCAGCCCCAGCATTTT.